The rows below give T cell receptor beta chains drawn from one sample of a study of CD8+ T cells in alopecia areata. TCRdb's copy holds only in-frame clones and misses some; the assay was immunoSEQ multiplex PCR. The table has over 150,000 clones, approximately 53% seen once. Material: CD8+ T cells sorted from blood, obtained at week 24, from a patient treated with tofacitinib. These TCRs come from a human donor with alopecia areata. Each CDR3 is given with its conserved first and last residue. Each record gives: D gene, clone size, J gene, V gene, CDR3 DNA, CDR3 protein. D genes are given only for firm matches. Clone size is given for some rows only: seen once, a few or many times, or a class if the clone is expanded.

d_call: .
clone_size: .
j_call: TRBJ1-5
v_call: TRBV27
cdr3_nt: TGTGCCAGCAGCCCTCTTCAGGAGGACCCCGACCTAGGTCAGCCCCAGCATTTT
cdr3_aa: CASSPLQEDPDLGQPQHF

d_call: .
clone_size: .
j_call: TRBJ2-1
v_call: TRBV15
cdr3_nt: TGTGCCACCAGCAGTCGACGCCCAGGGGAGCCCTACAATGAGCAGTTCTTC
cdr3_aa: CATSSRRPGEPYNEQFF

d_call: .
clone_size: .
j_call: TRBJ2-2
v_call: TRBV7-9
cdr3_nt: TGTGCCAGCAGTACAGACAGTAACACCGGGGAGCTGTTTTTT
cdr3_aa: CASSTDSNTGELFF

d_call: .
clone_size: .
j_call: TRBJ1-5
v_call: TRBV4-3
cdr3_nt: TGCGCCAGCAGCCAGGAGACAGGTTCGTGGCCCCAGCATTTT
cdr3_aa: CASSQETGSWPQHF

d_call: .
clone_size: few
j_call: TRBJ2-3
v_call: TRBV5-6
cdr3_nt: TGTGCCAGCAGCTTGGAGAGCCCCCTCTTGAATTTT
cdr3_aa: CASSLESPLLNF

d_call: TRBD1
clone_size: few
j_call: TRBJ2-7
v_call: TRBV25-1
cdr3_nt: TGTGCCAGCCTAGGCCCCTCCGGGACAGGGGCCTACGAGCAGTACTTC
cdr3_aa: CASLGPSGTGAYEQYF

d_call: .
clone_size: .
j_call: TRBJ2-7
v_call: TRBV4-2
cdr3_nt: TGTGCCAGCAGCACGGCGACTGAATCCTACGAGCAGTACTTC
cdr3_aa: CASSTATESYEQYF

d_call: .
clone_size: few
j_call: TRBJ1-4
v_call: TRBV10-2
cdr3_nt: TGCGCCAGCCGCCCGACAGTCCGAGGCGATGAAAAACTGTTTTTT
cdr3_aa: CASRPTVRGDEKLFF

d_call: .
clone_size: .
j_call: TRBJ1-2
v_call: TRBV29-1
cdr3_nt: TGCAGCGTTCCCCAGACAAACTATGGCTACACCTTC
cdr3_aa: CSVPQTNYGYTF

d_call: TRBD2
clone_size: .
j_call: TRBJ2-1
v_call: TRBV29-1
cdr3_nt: TGCAGCGTAGTCGGGGGGGGTGAGCAGTTCTTC
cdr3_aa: CSVVGGGEQFF

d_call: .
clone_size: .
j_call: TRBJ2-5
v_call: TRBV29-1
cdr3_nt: TGCAGCGTTGAAGGGTGGGGCAGCCAAGAGACCCAGTACTTC
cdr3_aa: CSVEGWGSQETQYF

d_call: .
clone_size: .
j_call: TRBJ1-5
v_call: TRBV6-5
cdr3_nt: TGTGCCAGCAGTTCCTCATCGGGTCAGCCCCAGCATTTT
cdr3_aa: CASSSSSGQPQHF

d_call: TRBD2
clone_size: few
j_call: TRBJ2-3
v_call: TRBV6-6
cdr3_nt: TGTGCCAGCAGTTACCCGACTAGCGGGAACACAGATACGCAGTATTTT
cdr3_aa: CASSYPTSGNTDTQYF

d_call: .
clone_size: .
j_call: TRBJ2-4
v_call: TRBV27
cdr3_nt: TGTGCCAGCAGTTCACAACTTGACAGGGCCAAAAACATTCAGTACTTC
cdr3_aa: CASSSQLDRAKNIQYF

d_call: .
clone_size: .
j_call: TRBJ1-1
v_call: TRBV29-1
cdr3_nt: TGCAGCGCTCAGACAGGGAACACTGAAGCTTTCTTT
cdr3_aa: CSAQTGNTEAFF

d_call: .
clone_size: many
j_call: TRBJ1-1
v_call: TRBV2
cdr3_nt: TGTGCCAGCACCAGAAGGGGGACGTTGGATACTGAAGCTTTCTTT
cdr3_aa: CASTRRGTLDTEAFF

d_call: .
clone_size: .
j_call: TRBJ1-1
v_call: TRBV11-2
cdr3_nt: TGTGCCAGCAGCTATAACCAGGGTGAAGCTTTCTTT
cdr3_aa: CASSYNQGEAFF

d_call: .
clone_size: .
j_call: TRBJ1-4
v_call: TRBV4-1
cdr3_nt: TGCGCCAGCAGCCAACAACAGGGTTTTAATGAAAAACTGTTTTTT
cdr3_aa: CASSQQQGFNEKLFF

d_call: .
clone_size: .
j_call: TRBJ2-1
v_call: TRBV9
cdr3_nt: TGTGCCAGCAGCGTAGAATTAGCGGCCCCCTACAATGAGCAGTTCTTC
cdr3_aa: CASSVELAAPYNEQFF

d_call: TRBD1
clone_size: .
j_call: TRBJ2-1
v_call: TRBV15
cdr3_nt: TGTGCCACCAGCAGAGATAGGGACAGCTACAATGAGCAGTTCTTC
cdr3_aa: CATSRDRDSYNEQFF

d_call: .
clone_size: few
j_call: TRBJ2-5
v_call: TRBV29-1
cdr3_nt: TGCAGCGTTGATAGCCAAGAGACCCAGTACTTC
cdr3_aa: CSVDSQETQYF

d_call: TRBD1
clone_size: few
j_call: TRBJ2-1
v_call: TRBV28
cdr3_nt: TGTGCCAGCAGTCCGGGTCGGCAGGGGGCGTTTAAGGAGCAGTTCTTC
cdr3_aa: CASSPGRQGAFKEQFF

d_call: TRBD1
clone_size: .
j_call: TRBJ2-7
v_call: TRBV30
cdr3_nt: TGTGCCTGGACCAGGGCAGGGGGCTACGAGCAGTACTTC
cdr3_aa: CAWTRAGGYEQYF

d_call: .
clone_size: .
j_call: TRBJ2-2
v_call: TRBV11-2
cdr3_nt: TGTGCCAGCAGCTTCCGTCTATATGAGCTCCGTAACACCGGGGAGCTGTTTTTT
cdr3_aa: CASSFRLYELRNTGELFF

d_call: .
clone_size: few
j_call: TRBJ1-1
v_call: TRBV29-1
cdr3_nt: TGCAGCGTTGAGGTGGGACACTCGAACACTGAAGCTTTCTTT
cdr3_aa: CSVEVGHSNTEAFF

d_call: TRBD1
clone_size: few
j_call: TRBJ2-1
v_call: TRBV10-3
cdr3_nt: TGTGCCATCAGTCCCGGGACAGGGGTCCATGAGCAGTTCTTC
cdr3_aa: CAISPGTGVHEQFF

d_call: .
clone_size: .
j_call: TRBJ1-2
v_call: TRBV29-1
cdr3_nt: TGCAGCGTTGAAGATTTGGGGGCACAGGTCGGCTACACCTTC
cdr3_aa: CSVEDLGAQVGYTF

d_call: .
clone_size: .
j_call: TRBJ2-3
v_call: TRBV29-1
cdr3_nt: TGCAGCGTTGCGGGTACGCAGTATTTT
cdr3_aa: CSVAGTQYF

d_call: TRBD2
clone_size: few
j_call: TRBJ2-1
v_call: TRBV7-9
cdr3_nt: TGTGCCAGCAGCTTAGCTAGCGGGGGAGGCAATGAGCAGTTCTTC
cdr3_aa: CASSLASGGGNEQFF

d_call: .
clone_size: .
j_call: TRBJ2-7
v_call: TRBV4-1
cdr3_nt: TGCGCCAGCAGCCACGGTACGGACTCCTACGAGCAGTACTTC
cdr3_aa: CASSHGTDSYEQYF

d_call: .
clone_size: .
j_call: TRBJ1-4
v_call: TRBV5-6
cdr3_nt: TGTGCCAGCAGCTTGGTGGGGGATGAAAAACTGTTTTTT
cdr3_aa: CASSLVGDEKLFF

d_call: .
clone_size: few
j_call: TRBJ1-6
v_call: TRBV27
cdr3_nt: TGTGCCAGCAGTTGGGGTGCCCAGTTCGATTCACCCCTCCACTTT
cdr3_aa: CASSWGAQFDSPLHF

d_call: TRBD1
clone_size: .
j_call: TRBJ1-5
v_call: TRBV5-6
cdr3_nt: TGTGCCAGCAGCACAGGGGGGGTTTGGCAGCCCCAGCATTTT
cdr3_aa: CASSTGGVWQPQHF

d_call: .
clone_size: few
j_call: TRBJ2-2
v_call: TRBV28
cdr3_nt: TGTGCCAGCAGTTTTTCCGATCCCGGGGAGCTGTTTTTT
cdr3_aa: CASSFSDPGELFF

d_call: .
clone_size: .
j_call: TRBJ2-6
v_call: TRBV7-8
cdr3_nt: TGTGCCAGCAGCTTAGGGGGTGGGGCCAACGTCCTGACTTTC
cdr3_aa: CASSLGGGANVLTF

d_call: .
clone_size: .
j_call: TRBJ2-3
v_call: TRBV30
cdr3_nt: TGTGCCTGGAGTACAGGGCCGGGAGATACGCAGTATTTT
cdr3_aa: CAWSTGPGDTQYF

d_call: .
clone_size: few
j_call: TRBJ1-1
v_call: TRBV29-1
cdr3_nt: TGCAGCGTGGGGGGGCGGTCTGAAGCTTTCTTT
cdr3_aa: CSVGGRSEAFF

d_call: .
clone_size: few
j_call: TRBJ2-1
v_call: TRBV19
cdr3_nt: TGTGCCAGTAGTATCCTGCAATACAATGAGCAGTTCTTC
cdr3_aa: CASSILQYNEQFF

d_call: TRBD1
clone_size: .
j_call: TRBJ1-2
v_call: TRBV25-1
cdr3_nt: TGTGCCAGCAATACAGGGGGCCATGGCTACACCTTC
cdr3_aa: CASNTGGHGYTF

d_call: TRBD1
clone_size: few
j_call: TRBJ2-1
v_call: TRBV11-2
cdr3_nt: TGTGCCAGCAGCTCGGGACAGGGGGTCAATGAGCAGTTCTTC
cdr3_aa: CASSSGQGVNEQFF

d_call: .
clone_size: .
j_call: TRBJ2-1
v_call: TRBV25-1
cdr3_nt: TGTGCCAGCAGTGTCGACAGCAATGAGCAGTTCTTC
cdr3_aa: CASSVDSNEQFF

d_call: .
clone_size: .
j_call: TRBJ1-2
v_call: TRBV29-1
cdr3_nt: TGCAGCGTTGAAGATTACGGGGACCCAACGCCCAGTGAAAACTATGGCTACACCTTC
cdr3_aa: CSVEDYGDPTPSENYGYTF

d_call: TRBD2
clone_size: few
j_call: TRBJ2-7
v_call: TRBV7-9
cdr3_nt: TGTGCCAGCAGCTTCTTAGGGACTACCGCCGAGCAGTACTTC
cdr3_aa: CASSFLGTTAEQYF

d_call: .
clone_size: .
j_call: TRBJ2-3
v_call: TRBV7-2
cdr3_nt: TGTGCCAGCAGCTTAGCCGGAAACACAGGGCGGGATACGCAGTATTTT
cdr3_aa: CASSLAGNTGRDTQYF

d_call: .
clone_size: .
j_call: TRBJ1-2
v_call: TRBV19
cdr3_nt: TGTGCCAGTAGTGACAGACCCTATGGCTACACCTTC
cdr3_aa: CASSDRPYGYTF

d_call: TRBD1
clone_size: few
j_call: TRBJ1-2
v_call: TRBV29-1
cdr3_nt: TGCAGCGTCTACGACAGGGAGGCCTACACCTTC
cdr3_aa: CSVYDREAYTF

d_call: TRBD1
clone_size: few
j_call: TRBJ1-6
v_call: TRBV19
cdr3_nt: TGTGCCAGTAGTATGGCTACAGGGGGGAATTCACCCCTCCACTTT
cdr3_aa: CASSMATGGNSPLHF

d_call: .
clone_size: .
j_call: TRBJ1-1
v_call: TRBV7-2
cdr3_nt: TGTGCCAGCAGCACCGACGGGACGTTGAACACTGAAGCTTTCTTT
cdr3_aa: CASSTDGTLNTEAFF